A selection of T cell receptor beta chains follows, all from one sample in a study of T cells in Graves' hyperthyroidism and ophthalmopathy. MiXCR was run by TCRdb on the multiplex PCR reads, yielding one entry per CDR3 protein. The table has under 300,000 distinct CDR3 sequences, roughly an eighth seen once; the top ten hold 7% to 9.5%. The sample taken for sequencing was blood. These receptors were collected from a woman aged 40 to 50 with Graves' hyperthyroidism. CDR3s include the opening cysteine and the closing phenylalanine or tryptophan. A D gene is named only where the DNA matches it firmly. Clone size, where shown, is once, few, many, or a class for clones that have expanded.

>many|-|13|TRBJ2-1|TRBV30
TGTGCCTGGAGTGTGACTGGAGTAGGGGAGCAGTTCTTC
CAWSVTGVGEQFF
>few|-|14|TRBJ1-3|TRBV12-3/TRBV12-4
TGTGCCAGCAGTTTCGGGCAAAGGGGAAACACCATATATTTT
CASSFGQRGNTIYF
>many|-|13|TRBJ2-7|TRBV6-1
TGTGCCAGCAGCAGGAACAGGGAAATGGAGCAGTACTTC
CASSRNREMEQYF
>many|-|14|TRBJ1-6|TRBV30
TGTGCCTGGCGAGGAGGCAGCTATAATTCACCCCTCCACTTT
CAWRGGSYNSPLHF
>many|-|11|TRBJ2-5|TRBV7-9
TGTGCCAGCAGCCCCGGGGGGACCCAGTACTTC
CASSPGGTQYF
>-|-|14|TRBJ1-1|TRBV18
TGTGCCAGCTCACCATCTTCGGGAAAGGGTGAAGCTTTCTTT
CASSPSSGKGEAFF
>many|-|13|TRBJ2-5|TRBV5-8
TGTGCCAGCAGCCTCCCGGGCCAAGAGACCCAGTACTTC
CASSLPGQETQYF
>many|-|16|TRBJ2-7|TRBV14
TGTGCCAGCAGCCAAATGGCTAGTTCCATGTTCGACGAGCAGTACTTC
CASSQMASSMFDEQYF
>many|-|11|TRBJ2-1|TRBV29-1
TGCAGCGTTGGGAACTACAATGAGCAGTTCTTC
CSVGNYNEQFF
>many|-|15|TRBJ1-1|TRBV10-3
TGTGCCATCAGTGAGCACCGGAAAAGTGGGGGTGAAGCTTTCTTT
CAISEHRKSGGEAFF
>-|TRBD2|15|TRBJ2-3|TRBV7-3
TGTGCCAGCAGCCGTTCTACTAGCGGATCTGATACGCAGTATTTT
CASSRSTSGSDTQYF
>many|TRBD1|13|TRBJ1-2|TRBV28
TGTGCCACCGAACAGACAGGGGACTATGGCTACACCTTC
CATEQTGDYGYTF
>many|TRBD1|16|TRBJ1-4|TRBV2
TGTGCCAGCATCCCGCGGCGGACAGGGGGAGATGAAAAACTGTTTTTT
CASIPRRTGGDEKLFF
>-|-|15|TRBJ2-5|TRBV7-9
TGTGCCAGCAGCCGGGGGTTGGGAGCTCAAGAGACCCAGTACTTC
CASSRGLGAQETQYF
>-|-|16|TRBJ2-1|TRBV9
TGTGCCAGCAGCGTATGGCGATTGAAACCCGCTAATGAGCAGTTCTTC
CASSVWRLKPANEQFF
>-|TRBD2|16|TRBJ2-7|TRBV5-1
TGCGCCAGCAGCTTGGGGGCACTAGCGGGAGGGACTGAGCAGTACTTC
CASSLGALAGGTEQYF
>many|TRBD1|14|TRBJ2-3|TRBV20-1
TGCAGTGCTAGAGTCGGGACAGGCACAGATACGCAGTATTTT
CSARVGTGTDTQYF
>-|TRBD2|16|TRBJ2-1|TRBV9
TGTGCCAGCAGCCGCTCAGCGAGCGGGAGTTTGAATGAGCAGTTCTTC
CASSRSASGSLNEQFF
>-|-|13|TRBJ2-7|TRBV20-1
TGCTGTGCTCCGGGCCTTCGAACCGACGAGCAGTACTTC
CCAPGLRTDEQYF
>many|-|14|TRBJ2-5|TRBV7-2
TGTGCCAGCAGCCCACTGGGGGGCAAAGAGACCCAGTACTTC
CASSPLGGKETQYF
>few|-|14|TRBJ2-3|TRBV19
TGTGCCAGTACCTCGGACCCCTGGGCGGATACGCAGTATTTT
CASTSDPWADTQYF
>-|TRBD1|15|TRBJ1-5|TRBV18
TGTGCCAGCTCACGTTCGACAGGGAGAAATCAGCCCCAGCATTTT
CASSRSTGRNQPQHF
>few|-|14|TRBJ1-2|TRBV15
TGTGCCACCAGCAGAGATCGAACGGCAAGTGGCTACACCTTC
CATSRDRTASGYTF
>many|-|15|TRBJ2-3|TRBV12-3/TRBV12-4
TGTGCCAGCAGGAGGACCTCCGGGTTCACAGATACGCAGTATTTT
CASRRTSGFTDTQYF
>-|-|13|TRBJ1-3|TRBV29-1
TGCAGCGTTGAGCACTCAGCTGGAAACACCATATATTTT
CSVEHSAGNTIYF
>many|-|14|TRBJ2-5|TRBV24-1
TGTGCCACCAGTGATTCTGGAGGGCCAGAGACCCAGTACTTC
CATSDSGGPETQYF
>many|TRBD1|12|TRBJ1-3|TRBV29-1
TGCAGCGTGACAGGGCTCGGAAACACCATATATTTT
CSVTGLGNTIYF
>many|-|14|TRBJ2-7|TRBV5-1
TGCGCCAGCAGCCTCGGGGGACAGACCTACGAGCAGTACTTC
CASSLGGQTYEQYF
>few|-|11|TRBJ2-3|TRBV20-1
TGCAGTGTCAGTACGAGCTATACGCAGTATTTT
CSVSTSYTQYF
>many|-|10|TRBJ1-2|TRBV27
TGTGCCAGCAGTTTAGGTGGCTACACCTTC
CASSLGGYTF
>-|-|17|TRBJ1-5|TRBV27
TGTGCCAGCAGTTTAAAATGGCAGATGTATAGCAATCAGCCCCAGCATTTT
CASSLKWQMYSNQPQHF
>-|-|15|TRBJ2-7|TRBV6-5
TGTGCCAGCAGTTACCCTCAGGACAGATCCTACGAGCAGTACTTC
CASSYPQDRSYEQYF
>many|TRBD1|16|TRBJ2-3|TRBV6-6
TGTGCCAGCAGTTACACCCTGACAGGGCGGACAGATACGCAGTATTTT
CASSYTLTGRTDTQYF